This T cell receptor beta chain was identified in a study of circulating CD8 cells and anti-PD-1 response in melanoma. In its sample, this clonotype is medium-sized (0.01 to 0.1%). CDR1 is KGHDR, CDR2 SFDVKD, per germline. This CDR3 region has 14 residues. Trimming cost V 9 bases and J 6 bases, with 16 bases left between them. Sorting of live CD3+CD8+TCRalphabeta+ cells by PD-1 and/or TIGIT gave four subsets. The QIAseq Immune Repertoire TCR panel built the libraries from around 15 ng of total RNA. TCRdb re-called the reads through MiXCR, storing one row per CDR3 protein. The table has under 1,200 distinct CDR3 sequences, more than 7.5% seen once.

This chain links TRBV24-1 with TRBJ2-2; D is possibly TRBD1 or TRBD2 (6 bases each). The origin of this receptor is a human donor with melanoma. The sequencing here drew on CD8+ T cells from PBMCs, taken at baseline or after one month of anti-PD-1 therapy (not recorded which). The CDR3 spells CATRAEGDAGELFF. As DNA, the CDR3 is TGTGCCACCCGCGCGGAGGGGGACGCCGGGGAGCTGTTTTTT.